Below are 15 T cell receptor beta chains sequenced from a single sample in a study of shared clonotypes between healthy human individuals. TCRdb's copy holds only in-frame clones and misses some; the assay was immunoSEQ multiplex PCR. The data hold approximately 1,000,000 clones, with around 77% observed a single time. The sample comprised memory CD4+ T cells from PBMCs. Noted subset: CD45RA-negative fraction. Receptors were obtained from a man aged 18 to 30 in good health. Some clones in this sample may be carry-over from other donors' samples.

The chain employs TRBV5-1 and TRBJ2-3; D is perhaps TRBD1 or TRBD2 (5 bases each). The CDR3 covers 15 residues. Germline CDR1 SGHRS, CDR2 YFSETQ. V dropped 2 bases and J dropped 4 bases, with 14 bases sitting between them. CDR3 residues: CASSLTTGAADTQYF. DNA of the CDR3: TGCGCCAGCAGCTTAACCACCGGGGCCGCAGATACGCAGTATTTT.

The CDR3 spells CASSRTGINEQFF. DNA of the CDR3: TGTGCCAGCAGCCGGACAGGTATCAATGAGCAGTTCTTC. The chain employs TRBV7-9 and TRBJ2-1; 7 bases match TRBD1. The CDR3 extends over 13 amino acids. V lost 5 bases and J lost 6; bases outside the gene matches: 4. CDR1 and CDR2 from the germline V gene are SEHNR and FQNEAQ (reference sequence).

This chain connects TRBV28 to TRBJ2-1; 12 positions match TRBD1. Trimming removed 2 bases from V and 6 bases from J; junction bases left unmatched: 8. CDR3 length: 17 residues. Germline values: CDR1 MDHEN, CDR2 SYDVKM. Here the CDR3 DNA reads TGTGCCAGCAGTTTACTACCGGGACAGGGGGCCAGCAATGAGCAGTTCTTC. Translated: CASSLLPGQGASNEQFF.

V gene TRBV11-3 combines with J gene TRBJ2-2, with unresolved D. V lost 0 bases and J 3 bases, leaving 5 bases between the germline ends. CDR3 length: 14 amino acids. Germline CDR1 reads SGHNT; CDR2 reads YENEEA. CDR3 amino acids: CASSLDGYTGELFF. CDR3 bases: TGTGCCAGCAGCTTAGATGGGTACACCGGGGAGCTGTTTTTT.

This clone was seen a few times. This chain joins TRBV7-9 and TRBJ1-2; D is unclear. CDR1 SEHNR and CDR2 FQNEAQ come from the germline V gene (reference sequence). This CDR3 has 17 amino acids. Trimming removed 4 bases from V and 3 bases from J, with 21 bases in between. CDR3 residues: CASSSGPSGGKDYGYTF. CDR3 DNA sequence: TGTGCCAGCAGCTCCGGGCCCTCGGGAGGGAAAGACTATGGCTACACCTTC.

J is TRBJ2-5 and V is TRBV2; 7 nucleotides line up with TRBD2. This CDR3 has 15 residues. J gave up 2 bases and V 6 bases, and 9 bases lay outside the gene matches. CDR1 and CDR2 from the germline V gene are SNHLY and FYNNEI. CDR3 sequence: CASRRVSGGQETQYF. In nucleotides, the CDR3 is TGTGCCAGCAGGCGGGTGTCGGGGGGACAAGAGACCCAGTACTTC. The full variable domain, completed using reference TRBV2 and TRBJ2-5, is EPEVTQTPSHQVTQMGQEVILRCVPISNHLYFYWYRQILGQKVEFLVSFYNNEISEKSEIFDDQFSVERPDGSNFTLKIRSTKLEDSAMYFCASRRVSGGQETQYFGPGTRLLVL.

The chain is built from TRBV10-3 and TRBJ2-7, with D tentatively TRBD1 or TRBD2 (6 bases each). The V gene's germline CDR1 is ENHRY and CDR2 SYGVKD. The V end was cut by 6 bases, the J end by 4 bases, with 13 bases between. The CDR3 length is 13 residues. CDR3 coding DNA: TGTGCCATCAGCGGGGGCCAAGGGTACGAGCAGTACTTC. This sequence encodes CAISGGQGYEQYF.

The J gene is TRBJ2-7, the V gene TRBV9; 9 nucleotides match TRBD1. The CDR3 has 19 amino acids. Germline CDR1 SGDLS, CDR2 YYNGEE. The V segment lost 5 bases and the J segment 2 bases; nucleotides outside the gene matches: 20. CDR3 loop: CASSRTPGQGFAGAYEQYF. Here the CDR3 DNA reads TGTGCCAGCAGTAGAACCCCGGGACAGGGTTTTGCGGGAGCCTACGAGCAGTACTTC.

Comment on this clone: This sample includes further DNA sequences coding for the same CDR3. This chain connects TRBV5-6 to TRBJ2-7; TRBD2 aligns across 7 bases. The germline V gene encodes CDR1 SGHDT and CDR2 YYEEEE. V lost 5 bases to trimming and J lost 1 base; unmatched junction nucleotides: 9. CDR3 length equals 15 residues. In DNA form, the CDR3 reads TGTGCCAGCAGTTTTCGTCGGGGACTATCCTACGAGCAGTACTTC. Its translation is CASSFRRGLSYEQYF.

The rearrangement joins TRBV5-1 to TRBJ2-3; D tentatively fits TRBD1 or TRBD2 (6 bases each). The germline gives CDR1 SGHRS, CDR2 YFSETQ. Trimming removed 0 bases at V and 0 bases at J, with 11 bases between. The CDR3 spans 16 residues. This chain's CDR3 is CASSLEGGSSTDTQYF. The CDR3 DNA reads as TGCGCCAGCAGCTTGGAGGGGGGCTCTAGCACAGATACGCAGTATTTT.

The genes are TRBV5-1 and TRBJ2-4; 8 bases are a match to TRBD1. Germline V gives CDR1 SGHRS, CDR2 YFSETQ. The ends lost 3 bases at V and 8 bases at J; junction bases unmatched: 7. The CDR3 covers 14 residues. In DNA form, the CDR3 reads TGCGCCAGCAGCTCCGGACAGGGTGTCGACATTCAGTACTTC. Translating gives CASSSGQGVDIQYF.

V is TRBV7-8 and J is TRBJ2-5; D unclear. V was clipped by 4 bases and J by 5 bases, with 11 bases between them. Germline values: CDR1 SGHVS, CDR2 FQNEAQ. There are 13 residues in the CDR3. As DNA, the CDR3 is TGTGCCAGCAGCTCCAGAGTGGGGGAGACCCAGTACTTC. Encoded protein: CASSSRVGETQYF.

J is TRBJ2-5 and V is TRBV11-3; D remains unclear. The V end was cut by 5 bases, the J end by 4 bases, with 14 bases between. Germline assignment: CDR1 SGHNT and CDR2 YENEEA. The CDR3 is 14 amino acids. The CDR3, as DNA: TGTGCCAGCAGCCCCGGCCTCTCGGGAGAGACCCAGTACTTC. It yields the protein CASSPGLSGETQYF.

V gene TRBV5-1 combines with J gene TRBJ2-3, with D perhaps given as TRBD1 or TRBD2 (5 bases each). Germline loops: CDR1 SGHRS, CDR2 YFSETQ. CDR3 length equals 14 residues. V was pared by 3 bases and J by 8 bases, with 16 bases between. The CDR3 loop is CASSSGTSPGTQYF. The DNA for the CDR3 is TGCGCCAGCAGCTCAGGGACGTCCCCAGGTACGCAGTATTTT.

The gene calls are TRBV28 and TRBJ1-2; TRBD1 aligns across 8 bases. The CDR3 spans 13 residues. Trimming took 7 bases from V and 4 from J; bases not matched to a gene: 5. Germline CDR1 reads MDHEN; CDR2 reads SYDVKM. Here the CDR3 DNA reads TGTGCCAGCAACTACAGGGGGTCCTATGGCTACACCTTC. The encoded protein is CASNYRGSYGYTF.